The clone carrying this T cell receptor beta chain was counted a few times. Its specificity is not known. The data belong to a study of identical twins. TCRdb analysed the 5' RACE reads with MiXCR anew, one entry per CDR3 protein. The sample lists 310,000 or so distinct CDR3 sequences, roughly 10% seen once, with about 7.1% in the top ten. V shed 0 bases and J 2 bases; nucleotides not matched to a gene: 6. The germline V gene has CDR1 MGHRA and CDR2 YSYEKL. The CDR3 is made up of 17 amino acids. Regarding the study as a whole: Twin-shared out-of-frame alpha sequences were enriched for low generation probability.

The same sample was also studied in work on yellow fever vaccine responses in identical twins.

The sequence was obtained from a woman aged 18-29 years in good health. Input material: CD8+ T cells sorted from blood. The chain is built from TRBV4-1 and TRBJ2-3, with 9 bases matching TRBD2. The CDR3 sequence: CASSQDLASGTTDTQYF. As DNA, the CDR3 is TGCGCCAGCAGCCAAGACCTGGCTAGCGGGACCACAGATACGCAGTATTTT.